The clone carrying this TCR beta chain was counted once. As yet, its antigen is unknown. A quantity of roughly 0.5 to 1 ug RNA underwent reverse transcription using random hexamers. The immunoSEQ assay covered 54 Vbeta and 13 Jbeta segments for CDR3. TCRdb re-derived calls from the immunoSEQ multiplex PCR reads in MiXCR, one entry per CDR3 protein. The data hold some 190,000 distinct CDR3 sequences, with approximately 93% observed a single time. The data are from a study of CD8 T cells in Susac syndrome. Study-wide results and caveats: The study conceded that relatively few individuals underwent its TCR sequencing and HLA analysis.

V lost 5 bases, J lost 3 bases, and 14 bases lay in between. Germline V gene lookup returns CDR1 SGHTA and CDR2 FQGTGA. The CDR3 has 15 amino acids. Sequencing targeted TCR beta in T cells from blood (CD8+ and CD4+). The V call is TRBV7-3, the J call TRBJ1-3, with D hard to call. Sequenced input: CD4+ T cells from PBMCs. The clonotype originates from a human donor in good health. The CDR3 DNA reads as TGTGCCAGCAGCCTGGACGGGCGAGGTGGAAACACCATATATTTT. This sequence encodes CASSLDGRGGNTIYF.